The 14 T cell receptor beta chains below all came from one sample that was sequenced in a study of T cell changes during pregnancy in multiple sclerosis. Method: immunoSEQ multiplex PCR; TCRdb's copy keeps in-frame clones and lacks some. The sample records more than 90,000 clones, about nine tenths being singletons. Sequenced material: peripheral blood, taken in the second trimester of pregnancy. The receptors derive from a female donor with multiple sclerosis, enrolled in a pregnancy study.

The chain is built from TRBV5-1 and TRBJ2-5; TRBD1 is a possible D gene (6 bases). Deletions cut 0 bases from V and 5 bases from J, with 11 bases between. Germline V gene lookup returns CDR1 SGHRS and CDR2 YFSETQ. The CDR3 has 14 amino acids. CDR3 in amino acids: CASSLVIGGETQYF. The CDR3 region has the DNA TGCGCCAGCAGCTTGGTGATAGGGGGTGAGACCCAGTACTTC.

The gene calls are TRBV7-2 and TRBJ2-3; 7 bases fit TRBD1. Germline CDR1 reads SGHTA; CDR2 reads FQGNSA. V shed 6 bases, J shed 2 bases, and the junction held 2 bases outside the gene matches. CDR3 length: 13 amino acids. For the CDR3, the DNA is TGTGCCAGCAGGACAGGGATCACAGATACGCAGTATTTT. This gives the protein CASRTGITDTQYF. The full variable domain, rest sourced from reference TRBV7-2 and TRBJ2-3, is GAGVSQSPSNKVTEKGKDVELRCDPISGHTALYWYRQSLGQGLEFLIYFQGNSAPDKSGLPSDRFSAERTGGSVSTLTIQRTQQEDSAVYLCASRTGITDTQYFGPGTRLTVL.

The V call is TRBV9, the J call TRBJ2-1, with D perhaps TRBD2 (6 bases). The CDR3 covers 16 residues. Per the germline V gene, CDR1 is SGDLS and CDR2 is YYNGEE. The ends were cut back, 2 bases at V and 2 bases at J, with 14 bases in the middle. The DNA of the CDR3 is TGTGCCAGCAGCGTTCACGGCGGGGCAACCTACAATGAGCAGTTCTTC. Protein: CASSVHGGATYNEQFF.

The V and J genes are TRBV7-9 and TRBJ2-7, with D maybe TRBD2 (5 bases). The V gene's germline CDR1 is SEHNR and CDR2 FQNEAQ (reference sequence). The CDR3 contains 13 residues. Deletions cut 4 bases from V and 0 bases from J, with 7 bases between. Here the CDR3 reads CASSSGFSYEQYF. The CDR3 DNA reads TGTGCCAGCAGCTCGGGGTTCTCCTACGAGCAGTACTTC. Variable domain in full (rest from reference TRBV7-9 and TRBJ2-7): DTGVSQNPRHKITKRGQNVTFRCDPISEHNRLYWYRQTLGQGPEFLTYFQNEAQLEKSRLLSDRFSAERPKGSFSTLEIQRTEQGDSAMYLCASSSGFSYEQYFGPGTRLTVT.

This chain uses TRBV4-1 with TRBJ2-1, with TRBD2 matching over 10 bases. The CDR3 loop spans 16 amino acids. The V gene end was trimmed by 0 bases and the J gene end by 9 bases; junction bases not matched to a gene: 8. The germline CDR1 and CDR2 sequences are MGHRA and YSYEKL. The CDR3 DNA sequence: TGCGCCAGCAGCCAAGATCTCTCTAGCGGGAGAGGTGAGCAGTTCTTC. Protein product: CASSQDLSSGRGEQFF.

The chain carries TRBV11-3 and TRBJ2-2; D ambiguous. The CDR3 contains 13 residues. Trimming pared 5 bases from V and 5 bases from J, leaving 9 bases between. Germline V CDR1 and CDR2: SGHNT, YENEEA. In DNA form, the CDR3 reads TGTGCCAGCAGCCCCCGACAAACCGGGGAGCTGTTTTTT. Amino acid sequence: CASSPRQTGELFF. The full variable domain, rest sourced from reference TRBV11-3 and TRBJ2-2, is EAGVVQSPRYKIIEKKQPVAFWCNPISGHNTLYWYLQNLGQGPELLIRYENEEAVDDSQLPKDRFSAERLKGVDSTLKIQPAELGDSAVYLCASSPRQTGELFFGEGSRLTVL.

The chain combines TRBV28 with TRBJ1-1; 7 positions agree with TRBD1. With 7 bases clipped from V and 8 bases from J, the junction kept 10 bases outside the gene matches. This CDR3 spans 13 amino acids. Germline values: CDR1 MDHEN, CDR2 SYDVKM. CDR3 nucleotides: TGTGCCAGCAACCTACAGGGGCACAGGGAAGCTTTCTTT. This translates into CASNLQGHREAFF.

The chain is built from TRBV7-8 and TRBJ2-7; TRBD2 agrees at 9 bases. This CDR3 spans 14 amino acids. The V gene's germline CDR1 is SGHVS and CDR2 FQNEAQ. The junction had 12 bases not matched to a gene; V was cut back by 8 bases and J by 7 bases. The CDR3, as DNA: TGTGCCAGCTTTCCCGGGACTAGCTCAGGAGAGCAGTACTTC. Its protein product is CASFPGTSSGEQYF.

This clone was counted between two and nine times. The gene calls are TRBV7-2 and TRBJ1-1; 8 bases fit TRBD1. Germline V gene data show CDR1 as SGHTA and CDR2 as FQGNSA. This CDR3 region has 14 residues. Losses at the gene ends were 5 bases for V and 6 bases for J; bases not matched to a gene: 8. CDR3 sequence (DNA): TGTGCCAGCAGCCCAGGGGGCAGGGGGGCTGAAGCTTTCTTT. Translating it yields CASSPGGRGAEAFF. Looking up the rest from reference TRBV7-2 and TRBJ1-1 gives the full variable domain: GAGVSQSPSNKVTEKGKDVELRCDPISGHTALYWYRQSLGQGLEFLIYFQGNSAPDKSGLPSDRFSAERTGGSVSTLTIQRTQQEDSAVYLCASSPGGRGAEAFFGQGTRLTVV.

The chain is built from TRBV14 and TRBJ2-4, with unresolved D. The V end was cut by 1 base, the J end by 7 bases, with 14 bases between. Per germline, CDR1 SGHDN and CDR2 FVKESK. The CDR3 contains 15 residues. The CDR3 sequence: CASSQGLPRRNIQYF. The CDR3 nucleotides read TGTGCCAGCAGCCAAGGCCTACCGCGCAGGAACATTCAGTACTTC.

J is TRBJ1-1 and V is TRBV6-1; D unclear. V dropped 4 bases and J dropped 1 base, with 7 bases sitting between them. The CDR3 is 13 residues long. Germline V gives CDR1 MNHNS, CDR2 SASEGT. In nucleotides, the CDR3 is TGTGCCAGCAGTGTGACGGGGAACACTGAAGCTTTCTTT. As protein: CASSVTGNTEAFF.

This chain connects TRBV15 to TRBJ2-7, with 15 bases matching TRBD2. With 0 bases clipped from V and 7 bases from J, the junction kept 16 bases outside the gene matches. CDR1 and CDR2 from the germline V gene are LNHNV and YYDKDF (reference sequence). The CDR3 sequence is 20 residues long. CDR3 in amino acids: CATSRDLGTSGRTNRREQYF. CDR3 in DNA: TGTGCCACCAGCAGAGATCTGGGGACTAGCGGGAGGACCAACCGGCGGGAGCAGTACTTC.

The genes are TRBV11-2 and TRBJ2-7, with D tentatively TRBD1 (6 bases). Germline CDR1 and CDR2: SGHAT and FQNNGV. This CDR3 spans 15 amino acids. Deletions cut 3 bases from V and 3 bases from J, with 15 bases between. This CDR3 is CASSLGAQKGYEQYF. In nucleotides, the CDR3 is TGTGCCAGCAGCTTGGGGGCCCAGAAGGGCTACGAGCAGTACTTC.

The chain employs TRBV7-9 and TRBJ2-5; D is ambiguous. The CDR3 is made up of 16 amino acids. V was clipped by 2 bases and J by 3 bases, with 16 bases between them. Per the germline V gene, CDR1 is SEHNR and CDR2 is FQNEAQ (reference sequence). CDR3 in amino acids: CASSLRWVQPKETQYF. CDR3 nucleotide sequence: TGTGCCAGCAGCTTACGCTGGGTACAGCCGAAAGAGACCCAGTACTTC.